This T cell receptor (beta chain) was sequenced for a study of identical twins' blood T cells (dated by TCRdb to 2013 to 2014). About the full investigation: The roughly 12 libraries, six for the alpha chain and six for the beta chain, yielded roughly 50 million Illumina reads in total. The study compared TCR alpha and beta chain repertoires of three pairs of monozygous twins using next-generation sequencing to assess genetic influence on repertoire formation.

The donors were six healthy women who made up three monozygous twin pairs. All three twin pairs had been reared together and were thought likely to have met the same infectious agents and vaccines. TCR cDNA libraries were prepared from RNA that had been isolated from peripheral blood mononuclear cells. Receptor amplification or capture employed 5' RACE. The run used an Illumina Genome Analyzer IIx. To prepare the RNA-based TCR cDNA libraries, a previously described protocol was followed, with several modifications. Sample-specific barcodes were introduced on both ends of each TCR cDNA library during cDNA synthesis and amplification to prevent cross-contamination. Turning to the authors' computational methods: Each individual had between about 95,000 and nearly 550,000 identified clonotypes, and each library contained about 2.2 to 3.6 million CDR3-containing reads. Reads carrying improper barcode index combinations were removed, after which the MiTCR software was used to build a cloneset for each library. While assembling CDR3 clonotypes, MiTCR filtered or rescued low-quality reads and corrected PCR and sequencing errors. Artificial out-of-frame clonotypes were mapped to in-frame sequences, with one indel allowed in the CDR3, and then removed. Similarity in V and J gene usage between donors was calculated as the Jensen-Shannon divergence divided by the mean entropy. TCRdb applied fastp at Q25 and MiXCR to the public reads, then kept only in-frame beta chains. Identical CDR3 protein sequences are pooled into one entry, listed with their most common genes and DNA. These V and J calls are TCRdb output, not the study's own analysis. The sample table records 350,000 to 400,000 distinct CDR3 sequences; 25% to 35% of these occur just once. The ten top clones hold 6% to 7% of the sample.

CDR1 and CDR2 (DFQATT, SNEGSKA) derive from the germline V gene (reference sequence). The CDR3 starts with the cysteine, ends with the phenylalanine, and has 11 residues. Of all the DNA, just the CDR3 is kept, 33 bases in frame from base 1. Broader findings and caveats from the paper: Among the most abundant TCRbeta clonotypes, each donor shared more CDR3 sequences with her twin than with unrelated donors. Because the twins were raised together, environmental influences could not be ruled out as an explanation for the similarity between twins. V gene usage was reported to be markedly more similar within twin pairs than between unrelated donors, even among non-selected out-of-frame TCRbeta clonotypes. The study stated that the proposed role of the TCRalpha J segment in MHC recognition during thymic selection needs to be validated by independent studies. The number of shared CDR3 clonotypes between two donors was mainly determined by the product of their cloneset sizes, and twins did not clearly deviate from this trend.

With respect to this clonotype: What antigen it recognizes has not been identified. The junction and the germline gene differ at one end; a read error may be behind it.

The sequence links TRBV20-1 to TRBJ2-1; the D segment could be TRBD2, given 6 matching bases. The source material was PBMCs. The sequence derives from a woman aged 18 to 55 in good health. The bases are TGCAGTGCTAGAGTCGGGGGTGCGCAGTCCTTC. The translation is CSARVGGAQSF.